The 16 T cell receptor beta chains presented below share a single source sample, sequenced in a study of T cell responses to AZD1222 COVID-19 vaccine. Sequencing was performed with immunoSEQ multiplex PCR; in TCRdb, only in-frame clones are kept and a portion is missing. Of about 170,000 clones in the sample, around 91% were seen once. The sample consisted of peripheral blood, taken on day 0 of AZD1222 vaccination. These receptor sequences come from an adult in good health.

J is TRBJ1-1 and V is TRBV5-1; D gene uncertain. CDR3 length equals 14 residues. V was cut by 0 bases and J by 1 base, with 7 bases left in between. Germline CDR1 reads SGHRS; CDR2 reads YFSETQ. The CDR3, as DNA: TGCGCCAGCAGCTTGGTCCAAAAGAACACTGAAGCTTTCTTT. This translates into CASSLVQKNTEAFF.

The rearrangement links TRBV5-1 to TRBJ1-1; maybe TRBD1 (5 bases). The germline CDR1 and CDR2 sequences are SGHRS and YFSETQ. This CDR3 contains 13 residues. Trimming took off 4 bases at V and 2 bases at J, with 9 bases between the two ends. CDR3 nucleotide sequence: TGCGCCAGCAGCACACAGGCTAACACTGAAGCTTTCTTT. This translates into CASSTQANTEAFF.

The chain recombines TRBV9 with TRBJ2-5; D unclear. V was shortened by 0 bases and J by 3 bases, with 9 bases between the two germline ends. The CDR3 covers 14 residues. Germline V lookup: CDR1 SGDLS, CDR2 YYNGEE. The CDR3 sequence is CASSVGLDEETQYF. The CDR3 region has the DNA TGTGCCAGCAGCGTAGGACTGGATGAAGAGACCCAGTACTTC.

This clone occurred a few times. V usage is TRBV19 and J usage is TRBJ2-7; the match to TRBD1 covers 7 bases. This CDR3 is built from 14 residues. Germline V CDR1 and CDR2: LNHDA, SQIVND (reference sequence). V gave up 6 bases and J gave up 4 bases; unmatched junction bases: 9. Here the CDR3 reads CASRDPGQTYEQYF. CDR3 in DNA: TGTGCCAGTAGGGATCCGGGACAGACTTACGAGCAGTACTTC.

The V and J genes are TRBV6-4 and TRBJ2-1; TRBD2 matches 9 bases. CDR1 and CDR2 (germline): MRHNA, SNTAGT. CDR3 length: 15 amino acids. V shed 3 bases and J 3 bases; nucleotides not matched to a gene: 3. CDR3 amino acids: CASSEGAGGYNEQFF. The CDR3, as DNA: TGTGCCAGCAGTGAGGGAGCGGGGGGCTACAATGAGCAGTTCTTC.

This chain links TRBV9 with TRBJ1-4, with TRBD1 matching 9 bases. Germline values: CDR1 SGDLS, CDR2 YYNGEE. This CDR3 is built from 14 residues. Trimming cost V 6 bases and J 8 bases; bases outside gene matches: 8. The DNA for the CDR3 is TGTGCCAGCACCACGGGACAGGGAGCCGAAAAACTGTTTTTT. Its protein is CASTTGQGAEKLFF.

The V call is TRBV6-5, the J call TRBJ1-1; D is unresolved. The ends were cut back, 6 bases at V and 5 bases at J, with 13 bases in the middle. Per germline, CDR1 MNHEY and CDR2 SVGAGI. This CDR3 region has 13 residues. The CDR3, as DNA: TGTGCCAGCAGGGCGCTAGAACAGACTGAAGCTTTCTTT. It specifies CASRALEQTEAFF.

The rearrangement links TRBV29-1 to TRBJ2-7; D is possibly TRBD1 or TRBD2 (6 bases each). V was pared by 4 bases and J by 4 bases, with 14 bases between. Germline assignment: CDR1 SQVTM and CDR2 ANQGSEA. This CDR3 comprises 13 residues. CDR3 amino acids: CSVAGGAGYEQYF. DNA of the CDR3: TGCAGCGTTGCCGGGGGCGCAGGTTACGAGCAGTACTTC.

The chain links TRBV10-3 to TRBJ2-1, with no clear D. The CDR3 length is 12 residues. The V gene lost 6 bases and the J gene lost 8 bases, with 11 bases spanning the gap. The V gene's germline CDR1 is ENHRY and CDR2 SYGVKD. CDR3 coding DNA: TGTGCCATCAGCTACCGGAGCGATGAGCAGTTCTTC. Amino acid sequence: CAISYRSDEQFF.

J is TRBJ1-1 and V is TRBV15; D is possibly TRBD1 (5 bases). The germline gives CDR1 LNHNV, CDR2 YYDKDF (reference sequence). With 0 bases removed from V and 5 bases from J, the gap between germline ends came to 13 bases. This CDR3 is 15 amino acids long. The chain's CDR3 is CATSRDSQGGTEAFF. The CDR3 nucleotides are TGTGCCACCAGCAGAGATAGCCAGGGAGGAACTGAAGCTTTCTTT. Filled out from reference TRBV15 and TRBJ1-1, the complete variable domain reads DAMVIQNPRYQVTQFGKPVTLSCSQTLNHNVMYWYQQKSSQAPKLLFHYYDKDFNNEADTPDNFQSRRPNTSFCFLDIRSPGLGDTAMYLCATSRDSQGGTEAFFGQGTRLTVV.

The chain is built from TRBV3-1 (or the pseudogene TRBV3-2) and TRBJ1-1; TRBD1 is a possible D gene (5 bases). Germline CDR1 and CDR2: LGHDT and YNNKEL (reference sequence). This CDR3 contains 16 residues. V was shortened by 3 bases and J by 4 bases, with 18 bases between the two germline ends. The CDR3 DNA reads TGTGCCAGCAGCCACCGAGCAGGGCGCCGTAGCACTGAAGCTTTCTTT. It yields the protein CASSHRAGRRSTEAFF.

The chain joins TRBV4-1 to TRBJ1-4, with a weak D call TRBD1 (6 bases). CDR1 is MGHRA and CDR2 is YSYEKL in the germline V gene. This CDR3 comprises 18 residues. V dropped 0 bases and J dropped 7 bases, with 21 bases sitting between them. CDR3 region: CASSQEYDGAGAGEKLFF. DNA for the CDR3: TGCGCCAGCAGCCAAGAATATGATGGGGCAGGGGCTGGTGAAAAACTGTTTTTT.

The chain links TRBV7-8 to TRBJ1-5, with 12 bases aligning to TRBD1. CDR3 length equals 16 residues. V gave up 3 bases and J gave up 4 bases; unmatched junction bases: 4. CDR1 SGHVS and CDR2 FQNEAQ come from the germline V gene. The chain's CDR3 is CASSFGTGGLNQPQHF. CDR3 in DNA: TGTGCCAGCAGCTTTGGGACAGGGGGCCTGAATCAGCCCCAGCATTTT.

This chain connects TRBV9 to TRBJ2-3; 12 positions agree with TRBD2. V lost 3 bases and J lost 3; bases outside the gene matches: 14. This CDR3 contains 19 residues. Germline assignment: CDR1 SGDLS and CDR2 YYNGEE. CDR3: CASSASSSGGALPTDTQYF. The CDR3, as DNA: TGTGCCAGCAGCGCCTCCTCTAGCGGGGGGGCCCTACCGACAGATACGCAGTATTTT.

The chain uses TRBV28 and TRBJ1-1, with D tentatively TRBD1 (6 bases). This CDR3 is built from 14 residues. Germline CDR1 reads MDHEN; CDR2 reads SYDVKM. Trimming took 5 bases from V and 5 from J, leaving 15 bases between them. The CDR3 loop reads CASSPYRVMTEAFF. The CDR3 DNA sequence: TGTGCCAGCAGTCCGTACAGGGTAATGACTGAAGCTTTCTTT.

This chain's CDR3 is CASSLEAGLHNEQFF. CDR3 DNA: TGCGCCAGCAGCTTGGAGGCGGGACTACACAATGAGCAGTTCTTC. The gene calls are TRBV5-1 and TRBJ2-1, with TRBD2 matching 7 bases. Germline assignment: CDR1 SGHRS and CDR2 YFSETQ. V trimming: 0 bases; J trimming: 5 bases; junction bases outside the gene matches: 5. The CDR3 sequence is 15 residues long.